This record looks at one T cell receptor (beta chain) sequence and its context. The sample is drawn from a study of CD8+ T cells in alopecia areata. Study as a whole: Tofacitinib was taken orally by treated patients, and the dose was 5 to 10 mg twice daily.

This CDR3 has 14 amino acids. Trimming took off 3 bases at V and 0 bases at J, with 11 bases between the two ends. Germline CDR1 is SQVTM and CDR2 is ANQGSEA. Extraction of RNA preceded its reverse transcription into cDNA, which served as the sequencing template. Data came from immunoSEQ multiplex PCR; TCRdb stores just in-frame clones and leaves some out. This sample has about 100,000 clones, with around 84% found just once. Documented treatment: oral pan-JAK inhibitor, 5-10 mg twice daily. Sample: CD8+ T cells sorted from blood, taken at week 24, from a patient treated with tofacitinib. The clonotype originates from a human donor with alopecia areata. The chain employs TRBV29-1 and TRBJ2-5; D not resolved. DNA for the CDR3: TGCAGCGTTGAGGCCGTGGGGTACCAAGAGACCCAGTACTTC. It is translated as CSVEAVGYQETQYF.